A single sample gave rise to the 2 T cell receptor beta chains below, sequenced in a study of blood T cell repertoires in COVID-19. Libraries were prepared by immunoSEQ multiplex PCR; TCRdb keeps only in-frame clonotypes and omits some of them. This table has hundreds of thousands of clones, about 90% appearing once. Input material: peripheral blood. The source is a woman aged 40-49 years with COVID-19, enrolled during active disease.

The V and J genes are TRBV18 and TRBJ1-4; TRBD1 aligns across 8 bases. The germline CDR1 and CDR2 sequences are KGHSH and LQKENI. V lost 4 bases, J lost 6 bases, and 7 bases stayed unmatched. The CDR3 spans 15 residues. CDR3 residues: CASSRGQGLYEKLFF. CDR3 in DNA: TGTGCCAGCTCACGTGGACAGGGCTTATATGAAAAACTGTTTTTT. The full variable domain, in which reference TRBV18 and TRBJ1-4 provide the parts outside the CDR3, is NAGVMQNPRHLVRRRGQEARLRCSPMKGHSHVYWYRQLPEEGLKFMVYLQKENIIDESGMPKERFSAEFPKEGPSILRIQQVVRGDSAAYFCASSRGQGLYEKLFFGSGTQLSVL.

In this sample, this clone turned up a few times. The chain is built from TRBV27 and TRBJ1-1; D is uncertain. This CDR3 contains 13 residues. CDR1 and CDR2 from the germline V gene are MNHEY and SMNVEV (reference sequence). Trimming removed 8 bases at V and 3 bases at J, with 13 bases between. The DNA of the CDR3 is TGTGCCAGCCGGGTCTCGGGATACACTGAAGCTTTCTTT. It specifies CASRVSGYTEAFF.